Shown below are 21 T cell receptor beta chains from a single sample sequenced in a study of shared clonotypes between healthy human individuals. Profiling relied on immunoSEQ multiplex PCR, and the TCRdb table lists in-frame clones only, not all of them. The table lists about half a million clones, more than 65% of them singletons. Sequencing was done on a sample of PBMCs. These receptors originate from a woman aged 40 to 55 in good health. Some clones in this sample may be carry-over from other donors' samples.

As concerns this clone: Since a far larger clone is one base different, this is likely a read error. In the same sample, other DNA sequences code for this CDR3. V gene TRBV5-1 combines with J gene TRBJ2-4; D not certain. Deletions cut 0 bases from V and 10 bases from J, with 11 bases between. The CDR3 sequence is 13 residues long. Germline CDR1 and CDR2: SGHRS and YFSETQ. The CDR3 DNA follows: TGCGCCAGCAGCTTGGACAGCAATGGTATTCAGTACTTC. It codes for CASSLDSNGIQYF.

The chain couples TRBV19 to TRBJ1-1, with D hard to call. This CDR3 region has 14 residues. Trimming took off 1 base at V and 2 bases at J, with 8 bases between the two ends. Germline values: CDR1 LNHDA, CDR2 SQIVND (reference sequence). In DNA, the CDR3 is TGTGCCAGTAGTATAGGAAGGGTAAACACTGAAGCTTTCTTT. This gives the protein CASSIGRVNTEAFF.

About this clone: It is likely a read error: a sequence one base away is far more abundant. The chain recombines TRBV6-5 with TRBJ2-1; 10 bases are shared with TRBD1. This CDR3 region has 13 residues. Germline lookup yields CDR1 MNHEY and CDR2 SVGAGI. The CDR3 region is CTSRQGALYEQFF. CDR3 in DNA: TGTACCAGCAGACAGGGGGCTCTCTATGAGCAGTTCTTC.

Comment on this clone: A read error is the likely source, as a far larger clone sits one nucleotide away. The chain uses TRBV29-1 and TRBJ1-1; TRBD1 might be the D (6 bases). This CDR3 has 13 residues. Germline loops: CDR1 SQVTM, CDR2 ANQGSEA. Trimming pared 4 bases from V and 6 bases from J, leaving 15 bases between. CDR3: CSVARTEGSEAFF. Here the CDR3 DNA reads TGCAGCGTTGCTAGGACAGAGGGCTCTGAAGCTTTCTTT.

A note on this clone: Additional DNA sequences in this sample encode the identical CDR3. This rearrangement joins TRBV7-2 to TRBJ2-7, with D uncertain. V was trimmed by 0 bases and J by 0 bases, leaving 6 bases between them. The CDR3 consists of 14 residues. Per the germline V gene, CDR1 is SGHTA and CDR2 is FQGNSA. Here the CDR3 DNA reads TGTGCCAGCAGCTTAGCGGTCAGCTCCTACGAGCAGTACTTC. It translates to CASSLAVSSYEQYF. Full variable domain (outside the CDR3, taken from reference TRBV7-2 and TRBJ2-7): GAGVSQSPSNKVTEKGKDVELRCDPISGHTALYWYRQSLGQGLEFLIYFQGNSAPDKSGLPSDRFSAERTGGSVSTLTIQRTQQEDSAVYLCASSLAVSSYEQYFGPGTRLTVT.

The chain carries TRBV18 and TRBJ1-2; D is ambiguous. The CDR3 spans 13 residues. V was cut by 3 bases and J by 2 bases, with 7 bases left in between. Germline V gene sequence: CDR1 KGHSH, CDR2 LQKENI. The CDR3 here is CASSPDGNYGYTF. DNA for the CDR3: TGTGCCAGCTCACCCGACGGGAACTATGGCTACACCTTC.

This clone turned up a few times. This chain uses TRBV14 with TRBJ2-7, with a tentative D call TRBD1 (6 bases). V gave up 1 base and J gave up 11 bases, with 12 bases separating them. Germline V gene data show CDR1 as SGHDN and CDR2 as FVKESK. There are 12 residues in the CDR3. The CDR3 DNA follows: TGTGCCAGCAGCCAAGTGGGGGCGAAGGAGTACTTC. Translating gives CASSQVGAKEYF.

In its sample, this clone was seen once. A far larger clone is one base from this, pointing to a likely read error. Other DNA sequences of this sample code for an identical CDR3. This chain links TRBV7-2 with TRBJ2-1, with D maybe TRBD2 (6 bases). The length of the CDR3 is 13 residues. Deletions cut 0 bases from V and 10 bases from J, with 10 bases between. In germline, CDR1 is SGHTA, CDR2 FQGNSA. CDR3: CASSLASRGEQFF. The CDR3 coding sequence is TGTGCCAGCAGCTTAGCATCGCGGGGCGAGCAGTTCTTC.

This chain connects TRBV5-1 to TRBJ2-7; D might be TRBD1 (6 bases). The CDR3 consists of 12 residues. V was cut by 4 bases and J by 4 bases, with 9 bases left in between. CDR1 and CDR2 (germline): SGHRS, YFSETQ. The CDR3 is CASSTDRYEQYF. CDR3 bases: TGCGCCAGCAGCACCGACAGGTACGAGCAGTACTTC.

This clone has only one observation. The chain uses TRBV28 and TRBJ2-7; D may be TRBD1 (5 bases). Between the trimmed V and J ends, which lost 3 bases and 3 bases, there was a span of 21 bases. The germline gives CDR1 MDHEN, CDR2 SYDVKM. The CDR3 is made up of 17 amino acids. The CDR3, as DNA: TGTGCCAGCAGTTTCTCAGGGCGAGGAATGGGAATCTACGAGCAGTACTTC. Encoded protein: CASSFSGRGMGIYEQYF.

Concerning this clone itself: This is likely an artifact of a read error, given a far larger clone one base away. The same CDR3 can be traced to other DNA sequences in this sample. The CDR3 loop reads CASSEEEGNTGELFF. The CDR3 DNA follows: TGTGCTAGCAGTGAAGAAGAAGGAAACACCGGGGAGCTGTTTTTT. The chain recombines TRBV6-1 with TRBJ2-2; no definite D call. Germline assignment: CDR1 MNHNS and CDR2 SASEGT. The CDR3 runs to 15 residues.

The J gene is TRBJ2-7, the V gene TRBV18; no clear D. Trimming cost V 4 bases and J 0 bases, with 10 bases left between them. This CDR3 spans 14 amino acids. Germline V gives CDR1 KGHSH, CDR2 LQKENI. In nucleotides, the CDR3 is TGTGCCAGCTCACGCGCCCTAAGCTCCTACGAGCAGTACTTC. The encoded protein is CASSRALSSYEQYF.

The chain carries TRBV7-9 and TRBJ1-5; TRBD1 aligns across 9 bases. This CDR3 has 17 residues. Germline CDR1 and CDR2: SEHNR and FQNEAQ (reference sequence). Trimming cost V 5 bases and J 5 bases; bases outside gene matches: 13. The CDR3, as DNA: TGTGCCAGCAGCCCAGGGACAGGGACGGTGGTGGATCAGCCCCAGCATTTT. As protein: CASSPGTGTVVDQPQHF. Variable domain in full (rest from reference TRBV7-9 and TRBJ1-5): DTGVSQNPRHKITKRGQNVTFRCDPISEHNRLYWYRQTLGQGPEFLTYFQNEAQLEKSRLLSDRFSAERPKGSFSTLEIQRTEQGDSAMYLCASSPGTGTVVDQPQHFGDGTRLSIL.

Comments on this clone: This likely reflects a read error, since a far larger clone is one base away. Other DNA sequences in the sample encode the same CDR3. The rearrangement links TRBV19 to TRBJ1-5; D perhaps matches TRBD1 (5 bases). Per the germline V gene, CDR1 is LNHDA and CDR2 is SQIVND (reference sequence). CDR3 length: 13 residues. The CDR3 nucleotides are TGTGCCAGTACCGTGGGGACCAATCAGCCCCAGCACTTT. This encodes CASTVGTNQPQHF.

The chain recombines TRBV9 with TRBJ2-1; D is perhaps TRBD2 (5 bases). V gave up 0 bases and J gave up 3 bases, with 13 bases separating them. The CDR3 extends over 16 amino acids. Germline V gives CDR1 SGDLS, CDR2 YYNGEE. CDR3 protein: CASSVEPGSSYNEQFF. The CDR3 DNA is TGTGCCAGCAGCGTAGAACCGGGGTCAAGCTACAATGAGCAGTTCTTC.

About this clone itself: A read error likely explains this, since a far larger clone differs by one base. The chain recombines TRBV5-6 with TRBJ2-3, with D unclear. The CDR3 loop spans 13 amino acids. The ends were cut back, 5 bases at V and 6 bases at J, with 13 bases in the middle. Germline CDR1 SGHDT, CDR2 YYEEEE. The CDR3 loop is CASRLVLDDTQYF. The CDR3 region has the DNA TGTGCCAGCAGACTCGTACTGGATGATACGCAGTATTTT.

This clone was detected a few times. This chain uses TRBV7-3 with TRBJ2-3, with TRBD2 matching 9 bases. The CDR3 consists of 17 residues. Germline loops: CDR1 SGHTA, CDR2 FQGTGA. V lost 5 bases and J lost 6; bases outside the gene matches: 15. The CDR3 loop reads CASSRYRAAGGLDTQYF. As DNA, the CDR3 is TGTGCCAGCAGCCGTTATAGGGCGGCGGGAGGGCTCGATACGCAGTATTTT.

The count of this clone is one. This likely reflects a read error, since a far larger clone is one base away. The chain employs TRBV29-1 and TRBJ1-1, with a tentative D call TRBD1 (5 bases). Germline values: CDR1 SQVTM, CDR2 ANQGSEA. The CDR3 covers 12 residues. Written as DNA, the CDR3 is TGCAGCGGGGCGAGAGGGGCCAATGAAGCTTCCTTT. Translated: CSGARGANEASF.

Turning to this clone: A far bigger clonotype differs at one base, so this is likely a read error. The V gene is TRBV2, the J gene TRBJ2-3; D gene unclear. This CDR3 contains 12 residues. Trimming stripped 4 bases from V and 4 bases from J, with 6 bases between. The germline CDR1 and CDR2 sequences are SNHLY and FYNNEI. CDR3 region: CASSGWADTQYF. The DNA of the CDR3 is TGTGCCAGCAGTGGATGGGCAGATACGCAGTATTTT.

In this sample, this clone turned up a few times. The same CDR3 also results from other DNA sequences found in this sample. CDR3 sequence reads: CASSQDPRGEETQYF. The CDR3 nucleotides are TGTGCCAGCAGCCAAGATCCCAGGGGGGAAGAGACCCAGTACTTC. This sequence joins TRBV4-2 and TRBJ2-5, with D possibly matching TRBD1 (7 bases). This CDR3 comprises 15 residues. Germline V CDR1 and CDR2: LGHNA, YNFKEQ. V lost 0 bases and J 3 bases, leaving 11 bases between the germline ends.

The J gene is TRBJ1-5, the V gene TRBV28; no clear D gene. This CDR3 has 13 residues. Trimming pared 6 bases from V and 6 bases from J, leaving 12 bases between. The germline V gene has CDR1 MDHEN and CDR2 SYDVKM. The CDR3 protein is CASSTGRGQPQHF. The CDR3 DNA reads as TGTGCCAGCAGCACCGGGAGAGGTCAGCCCCAGCATTTT.